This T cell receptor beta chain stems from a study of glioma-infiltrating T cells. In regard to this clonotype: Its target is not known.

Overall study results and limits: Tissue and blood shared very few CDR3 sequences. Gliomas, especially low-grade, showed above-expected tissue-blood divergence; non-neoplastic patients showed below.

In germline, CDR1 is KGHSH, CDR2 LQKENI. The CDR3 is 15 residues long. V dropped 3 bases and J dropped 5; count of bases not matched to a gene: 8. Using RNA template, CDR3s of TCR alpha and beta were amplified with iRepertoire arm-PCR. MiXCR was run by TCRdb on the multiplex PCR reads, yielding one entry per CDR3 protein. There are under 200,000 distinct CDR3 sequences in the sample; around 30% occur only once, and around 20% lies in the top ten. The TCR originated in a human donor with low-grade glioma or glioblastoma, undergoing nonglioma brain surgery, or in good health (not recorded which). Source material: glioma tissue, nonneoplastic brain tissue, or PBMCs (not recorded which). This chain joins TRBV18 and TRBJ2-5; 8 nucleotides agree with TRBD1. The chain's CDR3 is CASSPIMTGEETQYF. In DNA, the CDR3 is TGTGCCAGCTCACCCATAATGACAGGGGAGGAGACCCAGTACTTC.